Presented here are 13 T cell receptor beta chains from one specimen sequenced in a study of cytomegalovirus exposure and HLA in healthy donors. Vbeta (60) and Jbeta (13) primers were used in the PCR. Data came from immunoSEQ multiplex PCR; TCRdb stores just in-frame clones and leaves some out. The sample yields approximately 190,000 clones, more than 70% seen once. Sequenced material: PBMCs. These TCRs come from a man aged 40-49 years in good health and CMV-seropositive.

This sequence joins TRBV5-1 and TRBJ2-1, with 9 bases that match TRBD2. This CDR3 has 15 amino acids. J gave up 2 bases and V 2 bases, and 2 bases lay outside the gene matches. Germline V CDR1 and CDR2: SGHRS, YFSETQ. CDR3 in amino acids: CASSFSGSPYNEQFF. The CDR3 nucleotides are TGCGCCAGCAGCTTTAGCGGGAGTCCCTACAATGAGCAGTTCTTC.

The CDR3 here is CASATATYEQYF. As DNA, the CDR3 is TGTGCCAGCGCCACAGCTACCTACGAGCAGTACTTC. V gene TRBV2 combines with J gene TRBJ2-7; D not resolved. In germline, CDR1 is SNHLY, CDR2 FYNNEI. This CDR3 is built from 12 residues. Deletions cut 8 bases from V and 2 bases from J, with 10 bases between.

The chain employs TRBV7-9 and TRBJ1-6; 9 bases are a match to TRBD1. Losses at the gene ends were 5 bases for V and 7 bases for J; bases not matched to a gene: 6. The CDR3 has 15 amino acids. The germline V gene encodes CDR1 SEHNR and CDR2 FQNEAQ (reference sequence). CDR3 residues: CASSTGDRANSPLHF. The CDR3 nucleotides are TGTGCCAGCAGCACGGGGGACAGGGCAAATTCACCCCTCCACTTT.

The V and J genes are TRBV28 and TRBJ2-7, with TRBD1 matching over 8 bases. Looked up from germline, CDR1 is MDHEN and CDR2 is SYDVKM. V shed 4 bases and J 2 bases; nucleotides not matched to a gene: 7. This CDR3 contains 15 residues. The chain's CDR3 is CASSSTGVLTYEQYF. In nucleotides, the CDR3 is TGTGCCAGCAGTTCGACAGGGGTACTTACCTACGAGCAGTACTTC. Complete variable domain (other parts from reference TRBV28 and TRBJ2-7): DVKVTQSSRYLVKRTGEKVFLECVQDMDHENMFWYRQDPGLGLRLIYFSYDVKMKEKGDIPEGYSVSREKKERFSLILESASTNQTSMYLCASSSTGVLTYEQYFGPGTRLTVT.

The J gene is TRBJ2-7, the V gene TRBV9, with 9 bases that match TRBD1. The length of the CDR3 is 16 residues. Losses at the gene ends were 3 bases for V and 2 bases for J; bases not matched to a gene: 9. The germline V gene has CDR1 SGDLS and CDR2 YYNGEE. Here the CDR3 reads CASSAEDRGFPYEQYF. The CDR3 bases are TGTGCCAGCAGCGCCGAGGACAGGGGTTTCCCCTACGAGCAGTACTTC.

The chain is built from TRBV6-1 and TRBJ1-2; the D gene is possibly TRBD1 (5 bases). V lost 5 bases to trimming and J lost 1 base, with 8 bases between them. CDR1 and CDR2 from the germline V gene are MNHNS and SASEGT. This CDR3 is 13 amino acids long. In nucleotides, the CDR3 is TGTGCCAGCAGTACTGACAGTAACTATGGCTACACCTTC. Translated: CASSTDSNYGYTF.

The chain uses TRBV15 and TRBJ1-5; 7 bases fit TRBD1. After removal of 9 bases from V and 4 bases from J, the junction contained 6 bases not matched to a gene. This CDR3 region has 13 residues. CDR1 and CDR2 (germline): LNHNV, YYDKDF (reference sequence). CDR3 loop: CATAGGRNQPQHF. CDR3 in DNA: TGTGCCACGGCAGGGGGTCGTAATCAGCCCCAGCATTTT.

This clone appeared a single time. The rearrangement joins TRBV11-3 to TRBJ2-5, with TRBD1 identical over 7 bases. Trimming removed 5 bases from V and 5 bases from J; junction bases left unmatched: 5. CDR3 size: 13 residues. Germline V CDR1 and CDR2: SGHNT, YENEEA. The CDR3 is CASSVEQGETQYF. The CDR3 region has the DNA TGTGCCAGCAGCGTCGAACAGGGGGAGACCCAGTACTTC.

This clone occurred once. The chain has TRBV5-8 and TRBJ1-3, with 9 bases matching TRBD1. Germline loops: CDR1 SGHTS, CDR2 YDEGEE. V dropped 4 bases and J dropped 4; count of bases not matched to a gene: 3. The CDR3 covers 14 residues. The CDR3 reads CASSGTGTGNTIYF. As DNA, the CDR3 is TGTGCCAGCAGCGGGACAGGGACCGGAAACACCATATATTTT.

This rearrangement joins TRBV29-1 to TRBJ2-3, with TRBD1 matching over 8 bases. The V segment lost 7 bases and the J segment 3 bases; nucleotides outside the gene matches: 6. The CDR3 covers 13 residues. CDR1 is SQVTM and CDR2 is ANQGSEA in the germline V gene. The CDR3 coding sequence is TGCAGCGCTCGACGGGACAGGACAGATACGCAGTATTTT. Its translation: CSARRDRTDTQYF.

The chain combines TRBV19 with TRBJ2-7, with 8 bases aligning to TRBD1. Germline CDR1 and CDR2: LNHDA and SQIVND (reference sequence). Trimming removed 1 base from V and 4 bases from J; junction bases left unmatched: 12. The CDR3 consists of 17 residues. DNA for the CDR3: TGTGCCAGTAGTATAGTAACTTCGCAGGGGGCGCGGTACGAGCAGTACTTC. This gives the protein CASSIVTSQGARYEQYF.

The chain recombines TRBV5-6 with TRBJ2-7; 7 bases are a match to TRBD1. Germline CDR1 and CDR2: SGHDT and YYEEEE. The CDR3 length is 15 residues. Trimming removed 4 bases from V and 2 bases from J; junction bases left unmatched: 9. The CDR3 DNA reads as TGTGCCAGCAGCGGCCTGGGACAGAGGACCTACGAGCAGTACTTC. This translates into CASSGLGQRTYEQYF.

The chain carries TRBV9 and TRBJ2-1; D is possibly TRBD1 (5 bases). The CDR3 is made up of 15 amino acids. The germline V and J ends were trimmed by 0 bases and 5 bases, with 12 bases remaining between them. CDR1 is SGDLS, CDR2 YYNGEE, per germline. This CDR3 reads CASSVGIARDNEQFF. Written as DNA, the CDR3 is TGTGCCAGCAGCGTAGGAATAGCCAGGGACAATGAGCAGTTCTTC.